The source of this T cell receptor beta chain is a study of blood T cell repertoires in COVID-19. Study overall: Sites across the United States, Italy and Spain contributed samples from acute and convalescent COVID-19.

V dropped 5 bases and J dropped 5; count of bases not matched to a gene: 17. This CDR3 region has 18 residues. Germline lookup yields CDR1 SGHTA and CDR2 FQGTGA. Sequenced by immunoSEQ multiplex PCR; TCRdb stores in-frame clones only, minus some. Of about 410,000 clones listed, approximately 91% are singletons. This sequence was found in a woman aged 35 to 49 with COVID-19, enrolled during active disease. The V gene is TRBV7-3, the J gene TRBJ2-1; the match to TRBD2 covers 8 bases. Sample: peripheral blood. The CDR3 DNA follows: TGTGCCAGCAGCCTCCTCGCACCTACTAGCGGCTTAGACAATGAGCAGTTCTTC. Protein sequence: CASSLLAPTSGLDNEQFF.